This T cell receptor beta chain was sequenced in a study of blood T cells in healthy people across ages. This clonotype occurred a few times. Germline-derived CDR1 and CDR2 are LGHDT and YNNKEL (reference sequence). The V and J ends lost 2 bases and 4 bases, in that order; junction bases with no gene match: 0. The CDR3 consists of 14 residues. Per sample, a minimum of 6.5 million PBMCs were isolated. With a J-beta primer mix and a sample-barcoded 5' primer, a second PCR ran 7 to 11 cycles. Template switching added a 12-random-nucleotide identifier to every cDNA molecule. MiXCR, run by TCRdb on the 5' RACE reads, gives a single entry per CDR3 protein. This sample has over 1,200,000 distinct CDR3 sequences, with approximately 59% found just once.

The source of this sequence is a man aged 18 to 30 in good health. The chain carries TRBV3-1 and TRBJ2-3; 10 positions agree with TRBD2. The sequencing input was blood. CDR3 in DNA: TGTGCCAGCAGCCAAACTAGCGGGGCAGATACGCAGTATTTT. This codes for CASSQTSGADTQYF.